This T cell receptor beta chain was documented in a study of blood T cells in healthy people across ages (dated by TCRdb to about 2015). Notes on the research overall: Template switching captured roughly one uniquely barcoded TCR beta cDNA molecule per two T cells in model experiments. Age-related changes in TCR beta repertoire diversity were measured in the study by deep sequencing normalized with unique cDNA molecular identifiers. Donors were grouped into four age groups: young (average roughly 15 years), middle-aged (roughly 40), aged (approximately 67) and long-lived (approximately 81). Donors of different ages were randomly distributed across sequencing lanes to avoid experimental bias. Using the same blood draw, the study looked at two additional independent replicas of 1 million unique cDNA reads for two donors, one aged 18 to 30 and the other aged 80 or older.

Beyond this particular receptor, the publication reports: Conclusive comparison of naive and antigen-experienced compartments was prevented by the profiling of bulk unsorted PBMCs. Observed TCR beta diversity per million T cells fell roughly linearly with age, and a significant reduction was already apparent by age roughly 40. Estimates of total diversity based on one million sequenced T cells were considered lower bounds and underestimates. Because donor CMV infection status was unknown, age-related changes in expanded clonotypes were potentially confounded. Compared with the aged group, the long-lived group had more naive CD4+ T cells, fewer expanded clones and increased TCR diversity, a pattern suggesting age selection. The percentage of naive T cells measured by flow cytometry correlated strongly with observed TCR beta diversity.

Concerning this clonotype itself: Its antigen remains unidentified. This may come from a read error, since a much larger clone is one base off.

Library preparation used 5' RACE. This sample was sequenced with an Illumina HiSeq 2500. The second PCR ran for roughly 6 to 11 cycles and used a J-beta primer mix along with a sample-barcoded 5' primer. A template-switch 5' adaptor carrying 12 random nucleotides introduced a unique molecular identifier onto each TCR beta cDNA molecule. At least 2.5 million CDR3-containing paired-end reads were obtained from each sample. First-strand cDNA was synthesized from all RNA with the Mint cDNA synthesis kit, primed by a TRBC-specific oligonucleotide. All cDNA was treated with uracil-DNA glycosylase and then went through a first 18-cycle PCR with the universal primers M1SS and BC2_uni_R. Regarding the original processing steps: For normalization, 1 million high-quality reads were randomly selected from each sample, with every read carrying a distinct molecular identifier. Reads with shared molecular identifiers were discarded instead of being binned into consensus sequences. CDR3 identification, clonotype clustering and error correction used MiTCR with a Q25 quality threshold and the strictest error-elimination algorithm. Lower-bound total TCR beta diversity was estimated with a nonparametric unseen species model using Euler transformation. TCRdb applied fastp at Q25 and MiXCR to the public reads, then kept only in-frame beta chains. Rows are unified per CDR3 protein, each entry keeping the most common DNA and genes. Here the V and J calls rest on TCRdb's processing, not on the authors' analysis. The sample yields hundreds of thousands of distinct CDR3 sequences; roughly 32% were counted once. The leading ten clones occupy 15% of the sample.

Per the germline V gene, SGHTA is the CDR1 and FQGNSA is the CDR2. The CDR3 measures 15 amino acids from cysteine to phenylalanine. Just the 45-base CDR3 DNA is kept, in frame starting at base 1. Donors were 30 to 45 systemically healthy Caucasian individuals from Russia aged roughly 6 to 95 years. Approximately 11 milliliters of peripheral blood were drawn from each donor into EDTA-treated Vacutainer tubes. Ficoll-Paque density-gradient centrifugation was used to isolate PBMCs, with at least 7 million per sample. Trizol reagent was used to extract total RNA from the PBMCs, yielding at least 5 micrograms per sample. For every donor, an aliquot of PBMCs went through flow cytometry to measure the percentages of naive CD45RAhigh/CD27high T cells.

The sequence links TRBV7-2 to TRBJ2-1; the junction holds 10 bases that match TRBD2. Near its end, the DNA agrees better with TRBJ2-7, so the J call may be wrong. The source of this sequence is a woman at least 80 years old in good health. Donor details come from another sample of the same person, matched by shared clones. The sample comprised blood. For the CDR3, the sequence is CASSSGLALYNEQYF. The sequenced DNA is TGTGCCAGCAGCTCGGGACTAGCGCTTTACAATGAGCAGTACTTC.